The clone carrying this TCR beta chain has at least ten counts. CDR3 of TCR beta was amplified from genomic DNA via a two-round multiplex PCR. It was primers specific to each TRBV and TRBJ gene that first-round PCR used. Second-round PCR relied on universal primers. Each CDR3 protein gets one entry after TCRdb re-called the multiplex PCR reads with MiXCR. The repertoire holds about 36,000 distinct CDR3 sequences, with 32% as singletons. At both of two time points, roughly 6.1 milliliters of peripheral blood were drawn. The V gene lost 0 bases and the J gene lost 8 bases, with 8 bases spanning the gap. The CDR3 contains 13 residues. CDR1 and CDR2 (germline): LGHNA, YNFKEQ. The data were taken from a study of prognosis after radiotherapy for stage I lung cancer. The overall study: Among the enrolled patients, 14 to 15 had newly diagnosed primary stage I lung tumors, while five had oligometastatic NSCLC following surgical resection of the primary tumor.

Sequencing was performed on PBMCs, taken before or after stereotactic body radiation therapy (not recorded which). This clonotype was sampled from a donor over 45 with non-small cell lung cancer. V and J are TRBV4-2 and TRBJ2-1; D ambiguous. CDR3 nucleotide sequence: TGTGCCAGCAGCCAAGATAAAGGTGATGAGCAGTTCTTC. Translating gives CASSQDKGDEQFF.